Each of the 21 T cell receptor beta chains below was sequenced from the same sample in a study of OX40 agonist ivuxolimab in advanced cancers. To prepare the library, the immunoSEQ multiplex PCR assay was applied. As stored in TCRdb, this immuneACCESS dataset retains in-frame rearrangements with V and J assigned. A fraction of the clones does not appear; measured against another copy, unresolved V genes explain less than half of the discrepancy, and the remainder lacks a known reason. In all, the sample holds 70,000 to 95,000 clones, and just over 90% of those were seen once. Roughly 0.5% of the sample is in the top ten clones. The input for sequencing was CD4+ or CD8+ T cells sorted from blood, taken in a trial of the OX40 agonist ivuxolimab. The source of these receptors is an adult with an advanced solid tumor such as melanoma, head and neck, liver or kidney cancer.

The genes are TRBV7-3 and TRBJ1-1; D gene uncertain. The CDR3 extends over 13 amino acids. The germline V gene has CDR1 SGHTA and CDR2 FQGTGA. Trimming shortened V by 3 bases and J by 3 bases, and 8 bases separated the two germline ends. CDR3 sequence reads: CASSLTLYTEAFF. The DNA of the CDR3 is TGTGCCAGCAGCTTGACATTGTACACTGAAGCTTTCTTT.

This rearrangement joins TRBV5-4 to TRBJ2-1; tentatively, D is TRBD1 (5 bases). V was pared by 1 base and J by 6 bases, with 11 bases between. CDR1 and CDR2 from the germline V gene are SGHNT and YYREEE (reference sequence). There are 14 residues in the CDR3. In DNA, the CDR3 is TGTGCCAGCAGCTTGCAGGGTCCGGGCAATGAGCAGTTCTTC. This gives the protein CASSLQGPGNEQFF. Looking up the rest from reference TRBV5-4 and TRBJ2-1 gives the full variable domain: ETGVTQSPTHLIKTRGQQVTLRCSSQSGHNTVSWYQQALGQGPQFIFQYYREEENGRGNFPPRFSGLQFPNYSSELNVNALELDDSALYLCASSLQGPGNEQFFGPGTRLTVL.

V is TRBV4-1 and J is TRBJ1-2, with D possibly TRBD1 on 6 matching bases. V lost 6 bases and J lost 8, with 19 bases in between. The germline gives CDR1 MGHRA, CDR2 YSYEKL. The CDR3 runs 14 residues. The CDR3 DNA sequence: TGCGCCAGCAGTCCCGCAGGACAGAAAGTGGGCTACACCTTC. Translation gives CASSPAGQKVGYTF.

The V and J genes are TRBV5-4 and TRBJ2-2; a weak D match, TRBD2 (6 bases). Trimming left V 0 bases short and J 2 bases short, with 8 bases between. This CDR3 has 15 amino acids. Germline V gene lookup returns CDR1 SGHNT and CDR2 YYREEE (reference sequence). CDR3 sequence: CASSLGTTNTGELFF. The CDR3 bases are TGTGCCAGCAGCTTGGGGACTACAAACACCGGGGAGCTGTTTTTT.

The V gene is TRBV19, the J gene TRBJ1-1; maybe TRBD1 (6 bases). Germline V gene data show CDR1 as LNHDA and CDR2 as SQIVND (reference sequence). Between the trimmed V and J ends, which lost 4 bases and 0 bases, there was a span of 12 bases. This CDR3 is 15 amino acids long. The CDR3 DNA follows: TGTGCCAGTAGTAGGGCAGGGGATATGAACACTGAAGCTTTCTTT. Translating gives CASSRAGDMNTEAFF. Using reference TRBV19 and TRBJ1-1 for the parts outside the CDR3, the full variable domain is DGGITQSPKYLFRKEGQNVTLSCEQNLNHDAMYWYRQDPGQGLRLIYYSQIVNDFQKGDIAEGYSVSREKKESFPLTVTSAQKNPTAFYLCASSRAGDMNTEAFFGQGTRLTVV.

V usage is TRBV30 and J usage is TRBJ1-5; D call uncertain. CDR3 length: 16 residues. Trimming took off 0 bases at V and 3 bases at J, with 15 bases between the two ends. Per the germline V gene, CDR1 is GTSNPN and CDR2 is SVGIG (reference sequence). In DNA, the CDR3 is TGTGCCTGGAGTGTATGGCGGGGAAGGTCCAATCAGCCCCAGCATTTT. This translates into CAWSVWRGRSNQPQHF.

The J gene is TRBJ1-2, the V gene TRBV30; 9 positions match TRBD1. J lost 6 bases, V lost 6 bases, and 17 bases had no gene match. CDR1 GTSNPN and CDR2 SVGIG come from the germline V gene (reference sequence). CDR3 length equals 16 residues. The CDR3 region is CACPRPGTGIGHGYTF. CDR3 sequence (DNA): TGTGCCTGTCCTCGTCCCGGGACAGGGATTGGGCATGGCTACACCTTC.

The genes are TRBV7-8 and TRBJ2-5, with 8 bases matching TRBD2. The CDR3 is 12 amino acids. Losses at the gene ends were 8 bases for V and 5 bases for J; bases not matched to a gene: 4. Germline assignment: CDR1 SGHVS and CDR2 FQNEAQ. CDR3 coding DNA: TGTGCCAGCGTCCCGGGGGGGGAGACCCAGTACTTC. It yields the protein CASVPGGETQYF. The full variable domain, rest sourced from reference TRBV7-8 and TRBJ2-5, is GAGVSQSPRYKVAKRGQDVALRCDPISGHVSLFWYQQALGQGPEFLTYFQNEAQLDKSGLPSDRFFAERPEGSVSTLKIQRTQQEDSAVYLCASVPGGETQYFGPGTRLLVL.

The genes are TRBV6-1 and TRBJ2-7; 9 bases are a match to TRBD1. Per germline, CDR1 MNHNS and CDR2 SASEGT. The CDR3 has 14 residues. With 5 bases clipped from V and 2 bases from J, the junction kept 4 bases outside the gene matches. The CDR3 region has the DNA TGTGCCAGCAGTTTGGGACAGGGAGCCTACGAGCAGTACTTC. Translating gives CASSLGQGAYEQYF.

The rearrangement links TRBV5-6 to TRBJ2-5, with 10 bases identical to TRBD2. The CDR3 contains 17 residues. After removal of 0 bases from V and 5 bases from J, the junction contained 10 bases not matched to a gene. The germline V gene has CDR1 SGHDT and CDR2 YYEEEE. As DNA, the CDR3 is TGTGCCAGCAGCTTGGAAAGCGGGGGGGCCTTGTTCGAGACCCAGTACTTC. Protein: CASSLESGGALFETQYF.

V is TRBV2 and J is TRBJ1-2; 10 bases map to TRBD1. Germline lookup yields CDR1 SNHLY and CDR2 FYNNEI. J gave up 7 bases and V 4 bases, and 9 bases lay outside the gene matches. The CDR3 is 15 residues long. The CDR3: CASSGGRQGAGGYTF. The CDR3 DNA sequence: TGTGCCAGCAGTGGGGGGAGACAGGGGGCTGGTGGCTACACCTTC.

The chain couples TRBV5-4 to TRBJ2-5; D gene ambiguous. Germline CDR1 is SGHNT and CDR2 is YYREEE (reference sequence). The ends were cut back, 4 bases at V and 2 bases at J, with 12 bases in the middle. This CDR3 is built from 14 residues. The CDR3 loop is CASSASGPQETQYF. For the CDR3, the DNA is TGTGCCAGCAGCGCGTCCGGGCCACAAGAGACCCAGTACTTC.

The CDR3 is CASSPRDTSYEQYF. The DNA of the CDR3 is TGTGCCAGCAGTCCCCGGGACACCTCCTACGAGCAGTACTTC. The V and J genes are TRBV6-5 and TRBJ2-7; possible D gene TRBD1, 6 bases. The V gene's germline CDR1 is MNHEY and CDR2 SVGAGI. The CDR3 is made up of 14 amino acids. The ends were cut back, 5 bases at V and 0 bases at J, with 11 bases in the middle.

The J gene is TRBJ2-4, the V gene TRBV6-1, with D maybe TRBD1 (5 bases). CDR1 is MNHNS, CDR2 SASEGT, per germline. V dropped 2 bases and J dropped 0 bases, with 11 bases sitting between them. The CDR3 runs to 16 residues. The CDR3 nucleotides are TGTGCCAGCAGTGAACGACAGTTGATAGCCAAAAACATTCAGTACTTC. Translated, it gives CASSERQLIAKNIQYF.

This chain's CDR3 is CASSNIFEQYF. CDR3 in DNA: TGTGCCAGCAGTAATATCTTCGAGCAGTACTTC. The V and J genes are TRBV6-6 and TRBJ2-7; D uncertain. V lost 5 bases and J lost 6, with 8 bases in between. This CDR3 region has 11 residues. CDR1 MNHNY and CDR2 SVGAGI come from the germline V gene (reference sequence).

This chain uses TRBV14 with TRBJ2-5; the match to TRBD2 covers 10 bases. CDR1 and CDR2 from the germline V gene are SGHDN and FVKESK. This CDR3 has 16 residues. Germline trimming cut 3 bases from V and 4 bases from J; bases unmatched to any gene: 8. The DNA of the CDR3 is TGTGCCAGCAGCCAGCCTCAGCGGGGGGGCTTAGAGACCCAGTACTTC. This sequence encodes CASSQPQRGGLETQYF.

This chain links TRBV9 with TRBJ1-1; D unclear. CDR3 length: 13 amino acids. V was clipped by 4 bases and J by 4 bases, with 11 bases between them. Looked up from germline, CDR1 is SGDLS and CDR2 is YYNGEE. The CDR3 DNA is TGTGCCAGCAGCCCTCGGGAGGGCACTGAAGCTTTCTTT. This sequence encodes CASSPREGTEAFF.

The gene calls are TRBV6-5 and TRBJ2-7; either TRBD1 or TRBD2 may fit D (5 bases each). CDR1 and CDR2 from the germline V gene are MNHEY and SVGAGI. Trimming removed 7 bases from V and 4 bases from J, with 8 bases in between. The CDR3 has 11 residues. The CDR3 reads CASMWGYEQYF. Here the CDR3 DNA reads TGTGCCAGCATGTGGGGGTACGAGCAGTACTTC.

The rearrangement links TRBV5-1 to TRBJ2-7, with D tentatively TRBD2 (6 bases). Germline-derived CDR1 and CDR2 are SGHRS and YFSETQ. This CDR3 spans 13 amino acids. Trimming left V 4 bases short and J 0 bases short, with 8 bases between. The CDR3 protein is CASSEGLSYEQYF. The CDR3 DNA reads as TGCGCCAGCAGCGAGGGACTCTCCTACGAGCAGTACTTC. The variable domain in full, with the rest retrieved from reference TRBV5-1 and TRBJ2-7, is KAGVTQTPRYLIKTRGQQVTLSCSPISGHRSVSWYQQTPGQGLQFLFEYFSETQRNKGNFPGRFSGRQFSNSRSEMNVSTLELGDSALYLCASSEGLSYEQYFGPGTRLTVT.

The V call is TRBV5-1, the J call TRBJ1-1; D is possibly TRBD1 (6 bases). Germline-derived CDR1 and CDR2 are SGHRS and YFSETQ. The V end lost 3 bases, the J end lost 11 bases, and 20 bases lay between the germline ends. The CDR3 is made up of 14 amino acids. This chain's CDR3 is CASSSEPRTGWAFF. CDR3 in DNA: TGCGCCAGCAGCTCCGAACCCCGAACAGGGTGGGCTTTCTTT.

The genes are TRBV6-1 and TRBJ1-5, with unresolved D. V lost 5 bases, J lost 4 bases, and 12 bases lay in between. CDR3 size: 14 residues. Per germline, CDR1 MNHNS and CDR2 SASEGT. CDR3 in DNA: TGTGCCAGCAGTTTAGATCGTAGAAATCAGCCCCAGCATTTT. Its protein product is CASSLDRRNQPQHF.